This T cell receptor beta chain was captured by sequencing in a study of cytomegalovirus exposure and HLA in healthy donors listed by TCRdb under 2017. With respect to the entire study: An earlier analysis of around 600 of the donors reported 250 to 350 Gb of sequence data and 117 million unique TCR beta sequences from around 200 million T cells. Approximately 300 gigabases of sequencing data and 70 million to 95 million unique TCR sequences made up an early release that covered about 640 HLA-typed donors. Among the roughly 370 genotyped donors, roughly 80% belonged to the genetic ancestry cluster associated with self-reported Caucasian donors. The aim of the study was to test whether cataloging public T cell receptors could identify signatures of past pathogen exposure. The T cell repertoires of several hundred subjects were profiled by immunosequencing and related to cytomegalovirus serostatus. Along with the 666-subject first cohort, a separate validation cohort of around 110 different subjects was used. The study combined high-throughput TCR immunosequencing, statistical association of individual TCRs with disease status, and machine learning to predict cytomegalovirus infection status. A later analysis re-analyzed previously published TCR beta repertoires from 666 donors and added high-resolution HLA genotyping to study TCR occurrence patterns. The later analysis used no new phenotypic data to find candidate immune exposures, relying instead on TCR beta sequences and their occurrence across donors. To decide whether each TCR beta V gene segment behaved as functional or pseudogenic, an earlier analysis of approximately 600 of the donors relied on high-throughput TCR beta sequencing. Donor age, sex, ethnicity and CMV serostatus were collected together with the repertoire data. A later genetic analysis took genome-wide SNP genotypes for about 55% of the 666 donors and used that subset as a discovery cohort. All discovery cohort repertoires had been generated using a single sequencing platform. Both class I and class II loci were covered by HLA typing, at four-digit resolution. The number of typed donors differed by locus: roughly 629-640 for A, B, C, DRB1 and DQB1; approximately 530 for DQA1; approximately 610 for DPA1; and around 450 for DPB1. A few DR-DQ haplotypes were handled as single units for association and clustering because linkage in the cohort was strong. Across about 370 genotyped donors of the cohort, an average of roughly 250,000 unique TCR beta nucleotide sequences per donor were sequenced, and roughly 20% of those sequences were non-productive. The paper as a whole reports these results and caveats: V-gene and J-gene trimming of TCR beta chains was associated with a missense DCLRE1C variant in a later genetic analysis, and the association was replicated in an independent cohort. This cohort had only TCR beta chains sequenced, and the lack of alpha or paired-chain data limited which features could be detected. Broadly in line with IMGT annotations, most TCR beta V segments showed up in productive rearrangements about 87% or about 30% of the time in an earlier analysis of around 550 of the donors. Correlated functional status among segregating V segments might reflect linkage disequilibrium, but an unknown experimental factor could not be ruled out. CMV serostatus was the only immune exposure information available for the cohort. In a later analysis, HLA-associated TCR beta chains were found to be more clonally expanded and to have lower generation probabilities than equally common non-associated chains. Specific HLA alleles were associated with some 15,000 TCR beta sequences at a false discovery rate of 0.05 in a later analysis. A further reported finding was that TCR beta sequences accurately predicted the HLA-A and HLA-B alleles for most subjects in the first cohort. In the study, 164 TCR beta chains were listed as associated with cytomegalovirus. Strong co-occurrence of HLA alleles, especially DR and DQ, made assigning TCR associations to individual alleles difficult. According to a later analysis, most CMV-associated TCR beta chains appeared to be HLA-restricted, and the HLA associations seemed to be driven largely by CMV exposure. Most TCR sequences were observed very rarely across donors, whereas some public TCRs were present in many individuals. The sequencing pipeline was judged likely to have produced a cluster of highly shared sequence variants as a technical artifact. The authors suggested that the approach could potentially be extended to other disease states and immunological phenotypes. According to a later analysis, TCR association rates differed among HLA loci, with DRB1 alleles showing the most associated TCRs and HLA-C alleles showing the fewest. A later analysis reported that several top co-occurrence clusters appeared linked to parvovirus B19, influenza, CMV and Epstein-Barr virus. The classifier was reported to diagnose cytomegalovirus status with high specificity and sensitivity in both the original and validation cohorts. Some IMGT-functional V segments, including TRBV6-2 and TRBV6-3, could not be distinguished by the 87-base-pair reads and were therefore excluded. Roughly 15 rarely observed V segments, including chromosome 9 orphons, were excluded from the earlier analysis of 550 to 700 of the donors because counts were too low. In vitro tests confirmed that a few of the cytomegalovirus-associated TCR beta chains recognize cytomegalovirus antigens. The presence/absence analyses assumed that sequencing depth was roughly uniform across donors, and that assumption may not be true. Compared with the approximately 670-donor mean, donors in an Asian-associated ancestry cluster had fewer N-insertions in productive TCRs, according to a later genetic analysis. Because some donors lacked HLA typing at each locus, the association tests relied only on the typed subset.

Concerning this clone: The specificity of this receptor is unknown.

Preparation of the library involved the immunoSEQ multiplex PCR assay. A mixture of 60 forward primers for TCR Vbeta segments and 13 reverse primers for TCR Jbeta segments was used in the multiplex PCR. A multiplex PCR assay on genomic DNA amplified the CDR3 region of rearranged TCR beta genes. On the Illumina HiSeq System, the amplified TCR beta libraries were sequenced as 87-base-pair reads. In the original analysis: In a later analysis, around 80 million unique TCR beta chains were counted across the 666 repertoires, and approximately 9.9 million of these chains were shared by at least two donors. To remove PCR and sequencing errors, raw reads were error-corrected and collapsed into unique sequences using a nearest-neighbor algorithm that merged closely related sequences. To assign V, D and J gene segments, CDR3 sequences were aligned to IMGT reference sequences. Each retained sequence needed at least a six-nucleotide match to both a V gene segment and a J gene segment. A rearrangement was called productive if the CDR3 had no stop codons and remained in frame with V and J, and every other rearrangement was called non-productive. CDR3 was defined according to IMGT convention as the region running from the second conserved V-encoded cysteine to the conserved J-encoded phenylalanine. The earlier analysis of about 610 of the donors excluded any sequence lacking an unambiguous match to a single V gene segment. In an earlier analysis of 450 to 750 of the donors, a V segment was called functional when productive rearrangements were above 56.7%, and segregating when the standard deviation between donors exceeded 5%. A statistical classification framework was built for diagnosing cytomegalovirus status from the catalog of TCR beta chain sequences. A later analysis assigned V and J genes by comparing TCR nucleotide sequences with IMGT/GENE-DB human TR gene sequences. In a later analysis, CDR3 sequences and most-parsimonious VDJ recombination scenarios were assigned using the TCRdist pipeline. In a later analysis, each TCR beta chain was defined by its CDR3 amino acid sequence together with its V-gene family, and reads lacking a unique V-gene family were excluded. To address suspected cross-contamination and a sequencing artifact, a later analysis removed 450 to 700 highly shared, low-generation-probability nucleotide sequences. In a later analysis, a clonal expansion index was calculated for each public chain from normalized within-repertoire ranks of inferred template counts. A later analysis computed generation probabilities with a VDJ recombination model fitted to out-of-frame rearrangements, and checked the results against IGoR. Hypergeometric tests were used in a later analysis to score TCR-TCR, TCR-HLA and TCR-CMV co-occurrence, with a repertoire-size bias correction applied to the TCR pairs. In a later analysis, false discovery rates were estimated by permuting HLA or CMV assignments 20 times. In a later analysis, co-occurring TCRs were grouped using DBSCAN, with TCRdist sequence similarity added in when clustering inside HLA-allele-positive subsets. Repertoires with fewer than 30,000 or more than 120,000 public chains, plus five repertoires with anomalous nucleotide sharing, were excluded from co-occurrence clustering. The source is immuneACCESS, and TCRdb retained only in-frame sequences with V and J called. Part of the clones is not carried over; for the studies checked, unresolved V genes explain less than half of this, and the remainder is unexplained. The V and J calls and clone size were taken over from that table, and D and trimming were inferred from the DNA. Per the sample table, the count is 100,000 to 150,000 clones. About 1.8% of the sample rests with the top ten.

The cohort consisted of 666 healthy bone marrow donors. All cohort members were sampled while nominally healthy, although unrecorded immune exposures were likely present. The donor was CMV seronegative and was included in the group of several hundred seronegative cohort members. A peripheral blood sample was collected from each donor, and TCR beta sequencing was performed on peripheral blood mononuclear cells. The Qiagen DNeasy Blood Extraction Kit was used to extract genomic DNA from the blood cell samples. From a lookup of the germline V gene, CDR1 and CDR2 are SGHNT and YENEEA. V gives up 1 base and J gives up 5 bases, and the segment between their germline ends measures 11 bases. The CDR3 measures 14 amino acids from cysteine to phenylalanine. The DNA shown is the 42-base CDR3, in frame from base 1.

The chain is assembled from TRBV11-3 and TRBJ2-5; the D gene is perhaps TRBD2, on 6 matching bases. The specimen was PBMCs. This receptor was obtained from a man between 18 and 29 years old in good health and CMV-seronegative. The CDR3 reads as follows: CASSLVLAGETQYF. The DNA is TGTGCCAGCAGCTTAGTACTAGCAGGGGAGACCCAGTACTTC.